This T cell receptor (beta chain) was sequenced in a study of radiotherapy plus CTLA-4 blockade in lung cancer. In the study overall: Disease control reached approximately 31%, with objective responses in roughly 17%.

Study results and limitations: Subsequent to radiotherapy plus ipilimumab, tumor-derived TCR clones underwent expansion in blood.

Focal radiation plus CTLA-4 blockade with ipilimumab was given to patients with chemo-refractory metastatic non-small-cell lung cancer. Comments on this clone: Its matching antigen is unknown.

Produced via immunoSEQ multiplex PCR; TCRdb's table is partial and in-frame only. The table lists over 85,000 clones, approximately 80% of them singletons. Trimming shortened V by 3 bases and J by 4 bases, and 13 bases separated the two germline ends. Germline V lookup: CDR1 SGHRS, CDR2 YFSETQ. The CDR3 contains 14 residues. This chain connects TRBV5-1 to TRBJ2-5, with a possible D match to TRBD2 (6 bases). Sequenced material: peripheral blood, taken from a patient treated with radiotherapy plus ipilimumab. The sequence was collected from a human donor with non-small cell lung cancer that progressed on radiotherapy plus ipilimumab. The CDR3 DNA follows: TGCGCCAGCAGCTCGGACGCGGGGACAGAGACCCAGTACTTC. Translation: CASSSDAGTETQYF.